The rows below give T cell receptor beta chains drawn from one sample of a study of cytomegalovirus exposure and HLA in healthy donors. Generated by immunoSEQ multiplex PCR, the TCRdb table keeps only in-frame clones and is missing some. In the table there are about 250,000 clones, 80% of which are singletons. The sample taken for sequencing was PBMCs. All receptors come from a girl aged 2-10 years in good health and CMV-seronegative. Both conserved end residues are part of each CDR3. Each record gives: J gene, D gene, clone size, V gene, CDR3 protein, CDR3 DNA. D genes are given only for firm matches. A row's size may be missing; if present it is once, few, many or a size class.

TRBJ1-5 | NA | NA | TRBV6-1 | CASKTGPYSNQPQHF | TGTGCCAGCAAAACAGGGCCTTATAGCAATCAGCCCCAGCATTTT
TRBJ2-7 | NA | NA | TRBV2 | CASTDYEQYF | TGTGCCAGTACAGACTACGAGCAGTACTTC
TRBJ2-7 | NA | NA | TRBV10-3 | CAISERGGSYEQYF | TGTGCCATCAGTGAAAGAGGGGGAAGCTACGAGCAGTACTTC
TRBJ2-5 | NA | NA | TRBV5-5 | CASSLRGFEGQETQYF | TGTGCCAGCAGCTTGCGGGGGTTTGAGGGCCAAGAGACCCAGTACTTC
TRBJ1-3 | NA | NA | TRBV29-1 | CSVREGSSGNTIYF | TGCAGCGTTCGAGAGGGTAGCTCTGGAAACACCATATATTTT
TRBJ2-7 | TRBD1 | NA | TRBV18 | CASSPGQSLTYEQYF | TGTGCCAGCTCACCGGGACAGAGTTTGACCTACGAGCAGTACTTC
TRBJ1-1 | TRBD1 | NA | TRBV11-1 | CASSRGTDGGTEAFF | TGTGCCAGCAGCCGAGGGACAGATGGAGGCACTGAAGCTTTCTTT
TRBJ2-1 | TRBD2 | NA | TRBV28 | CASSFVLAGPSYNEQFF | TGTGCCAGCAGTTTTGTTCTAGCGGGGCCCTCCTACAATGAGCAGTTCTTC
TRBJ2-7 | NA | NA | TRBV5-4 | CASSSDYEQYF | TGTGCCAGCAGCTCAGATTACGAGCAGTACTTC
TRBJ1-3 | TRBD1 | NA | TRBV2 | CASSARDRGGNTIYF | TGTGCCAGCAGTGCGAGGGACAGGGGAGGAAACACCATATATTTT
TRBJ2-3 | NA | NA | TRBV2 | CASARDLSSTDTQYF | TGTGCCAGCGCCAGGGACTTATCTAGCACAGATACGCAGTATTTT
TRBJ1-4 | TRBD1 | NA | TRBV29-1 | CSVGQGATNEKLFF | TGCAGCGTAGGACAGGGAGCAACTAATGAAAAACTGTTTTTT
TRBJ2-3 | NA | NA | TRBV4-1 | CASSQDLQGATDTQYF | TGCGCCAGCAGCCAAGACCTACAGGGAGCCACAGATACGCAGTATTTT
TRBJ1-1 | NA | NA | TRBV10-3 | CAISGPLRDRGNTEAFF | TGTGCCATCAGTGGGCCATTGCGAGATAGGGGGAACACTGAAGCTTTCTTT
TRBJ2-7 | NA | NA | TRBV6-5 | CASSPPQGDEQYF | TGTGCCAGCAGTCCCCCTCAGGGTGACGAGCAGTACTTC
TRBJ2-1 | TRBD1 | NA | TRBV5-1 | CASSPRLLDRWPDEQFF | TGCGCCAGCAGCCCTCGACTATTGGACAGGTGGCCTGATGAGCAGTTCTTC
TRBJ1-2 | NA | NA | TRBV30 | CAWSVGGYGYTF | TGTGCCTGGAGTGTAGGGGGCTATGGCTACACCTTC
TRBJ1-1 | NA | NA | TRBV14 | CASSRQGPEAFF | TGTGCCAGCAGCCGTCAGGGGCCTGAAGCTTTCTTT
TRBJ2-3 | NA | NA | TRBV10-1 | CASSEGSTGKDTQYF | TGCGCCAGCAGTGAGGGAAGCACAGGGAAAGATACGCAGTATTTT
TRBJ2-7 | TRBD2 | once | TRBV30 | CAWTGLAGGYEQYF | TGTGCCTGGACTGGACTAGCGGGGGGATACGAGCAGTACTTC
TRBJ1-4 | TRBD1 | NA | TRBV28 | CASSLGGQGGEKLFF | TGTGCCAGCAGTCTCGGGGGACAGGGAGGTGAAAAACTGTTTTTT
TRBJ2-7 | TRBD2 | NA | TRBV7-6 | CASIATSGTYEQYF | TGTGCCAGCATCGCGACTAGCGGGACCTACGAGCAGTACTTC
TRBJ2-3 | TRBD1 | NA | TRBV9 | CASSVGDRGLGDTQYF | TGTGCCAGCAGCGTAGGGGACAGGGGGCTGGGAGATACGCAGTATTTT
TRBJ1-2 | TRBD1 | once | TRBV19 | CASTDRGWSPGYTF | TGTGCCAGTACCGACAGGGGTTGGTCTCCTGGCTACACCTTC
TRBJ2-7 | NA | NA | TRBV30 | CAWSVGGSSYEQYF | TGTGCCTGGAGTGTTGGGGGGAGCTCCTACGAGCAGTACTTC
TRBJ1-2 | NA | NA | TRBV28 | CASSSPREGANYGYTF | TGTGCCAGCAGTTCACCCAGGGAGGGGGCTAACTATGGCTACACCTTC
TRBJ1-3 | TRBD1 | NA | TRBV27 | CASGTGEPGNTIYF | TGTGCCAGCGGAACAGGGGAACCTGGAAACACCATATATTTT
TRBJ1-2 | TRBD1 | once | TRBV30 | CAWSSGQGIERGYTF | TGTGCCTGGAGTTCGGGACAGGGAATTGAGCGTGGCTACACCTTC
TRBJ2-1 | NA | NA | TRBV27 | CASGYSKRDEQFF | TGTGCCAGCGGATATTCAAAGCGGGATGAGCAGTTCTTC
TRBJ2-1 | TRBD2 | NA | TRBV28 | CASSYSIAGSYEQFF | TGTGCCAGCAGTTATTCGATAGCGGGGTCATATGAGCAGTTCTTC
TRBJ1-1 | NA | once | TRBV27 | CASSLGGGEAFF | TGTGCCAGCAGTTTAGGGGGCGGGGAAGCTTTCTTT
TRBJ2-7 | NA | NA | TRBV20-1 | CSARAEYEQYF | TGCAGTGCTAGGGCGGAGTACGAGCAATACTTC
TRBJ2-1 | NA | NA | TRBV7-9 | CASSLGQGARNEQFF | TGTGCCAGCAGCTTAGGTCAAGGGGCGCGAAATGAGCAGTTCTTC
TRBJ2-1 | NA | NA | TRBV7-2 | CASSLTAGRYEQFF | TGTGCCAGCAGCTTAACGGCGGGAAGGTATGAGCAGTTCTTC
TRBJ2-5 | TRBD2 | NA | TRBV5-1 | CASSWGGNQETQYF | TGCGCCAGCAGCTGGGGGGGGAATCAAGAGACCCAGTACTTC
TRBJ1-1 | TRBD1 | NA | TRBV2 | CASAEQGVSNTEAFF | TGTGCCAGCGCTGAACAGGGGGTCTCGAACACTGAAGCTTTCTTT
TRBJ1-1 | TRBD1 | NA | TRBV9 | CASSVHRGEVNTEAFF | TGTGCCAGCAGCGTTCACAGGGGCGAGGTGAACACTGAAGCTTTCTTT
TRBJ2-1 | NA | NA | TRBV4-1 | CASSRAPPSYNEQFF | TGCGCCAGCAGCCGGGCGCCACCTTCCTACAATGAGCAGTTCTTC
TRBJ2-1 | NA | NA | TRBV5-4 | CASSLEHLVADEQFF | TGTGCCAGCAGCTTGGAGCATCTAGTTGCGGATGAGCAGTTCTTC
TRBJ2-1 | TRBD2 | NA | TRBV5-6 | CASSAQLAGGYNEQFF | TGTGCCAGCAGCGCCCAACTAGCGGGAGGGTACAATGAGCAGTTCTTC
TRBJ2-3 | NA | NA | TRBV6-6 | CASQPQYADTQYF | TGCGCGTCGCAACCCCAATATGCAGATACGCAGTATTTT
TRBJ2-7 | NA | NA | TRBV15 | CATSRDGGYEQYF | TGTGCCACCAGCAGAGATGGGGGGTACGAGCAGTACTTC
TRBJ2-1 | TRBD2 | NA | TRBV28 | CASSLATSGYNEQFF | TGTGCCAGCAGTTTGGCGACTAGCGGATACAATGAGCAGTTCTTC
TRBJ1-4 | NA | NA | TRBV7-9 | CSSSYRWRLFF | TGTTCCAGCAGCTACCGGTGGAGACTGTTTTTT
TRBJ2-4 | TRBD2 | few | TRBV28 | CASSIQTSGSNIQYF | TGTGCCAGCTCTATCCAAACTAGCGGGAGTAACATTCAGTACTTC
TRBJ2-2 | NA | NA | TRBV10-3 | CAFRRDTGELFF | TGTGCCTTCCGTCGGGACACCGGGGAGCTGTTTTTT
TRBJ1-2 | NA | NA | TRBV6-6 | CASSYRGANYGYTF | TGTGCCAGCAGTTACCGGGGGGCTAACTATGGCTACACCTTC